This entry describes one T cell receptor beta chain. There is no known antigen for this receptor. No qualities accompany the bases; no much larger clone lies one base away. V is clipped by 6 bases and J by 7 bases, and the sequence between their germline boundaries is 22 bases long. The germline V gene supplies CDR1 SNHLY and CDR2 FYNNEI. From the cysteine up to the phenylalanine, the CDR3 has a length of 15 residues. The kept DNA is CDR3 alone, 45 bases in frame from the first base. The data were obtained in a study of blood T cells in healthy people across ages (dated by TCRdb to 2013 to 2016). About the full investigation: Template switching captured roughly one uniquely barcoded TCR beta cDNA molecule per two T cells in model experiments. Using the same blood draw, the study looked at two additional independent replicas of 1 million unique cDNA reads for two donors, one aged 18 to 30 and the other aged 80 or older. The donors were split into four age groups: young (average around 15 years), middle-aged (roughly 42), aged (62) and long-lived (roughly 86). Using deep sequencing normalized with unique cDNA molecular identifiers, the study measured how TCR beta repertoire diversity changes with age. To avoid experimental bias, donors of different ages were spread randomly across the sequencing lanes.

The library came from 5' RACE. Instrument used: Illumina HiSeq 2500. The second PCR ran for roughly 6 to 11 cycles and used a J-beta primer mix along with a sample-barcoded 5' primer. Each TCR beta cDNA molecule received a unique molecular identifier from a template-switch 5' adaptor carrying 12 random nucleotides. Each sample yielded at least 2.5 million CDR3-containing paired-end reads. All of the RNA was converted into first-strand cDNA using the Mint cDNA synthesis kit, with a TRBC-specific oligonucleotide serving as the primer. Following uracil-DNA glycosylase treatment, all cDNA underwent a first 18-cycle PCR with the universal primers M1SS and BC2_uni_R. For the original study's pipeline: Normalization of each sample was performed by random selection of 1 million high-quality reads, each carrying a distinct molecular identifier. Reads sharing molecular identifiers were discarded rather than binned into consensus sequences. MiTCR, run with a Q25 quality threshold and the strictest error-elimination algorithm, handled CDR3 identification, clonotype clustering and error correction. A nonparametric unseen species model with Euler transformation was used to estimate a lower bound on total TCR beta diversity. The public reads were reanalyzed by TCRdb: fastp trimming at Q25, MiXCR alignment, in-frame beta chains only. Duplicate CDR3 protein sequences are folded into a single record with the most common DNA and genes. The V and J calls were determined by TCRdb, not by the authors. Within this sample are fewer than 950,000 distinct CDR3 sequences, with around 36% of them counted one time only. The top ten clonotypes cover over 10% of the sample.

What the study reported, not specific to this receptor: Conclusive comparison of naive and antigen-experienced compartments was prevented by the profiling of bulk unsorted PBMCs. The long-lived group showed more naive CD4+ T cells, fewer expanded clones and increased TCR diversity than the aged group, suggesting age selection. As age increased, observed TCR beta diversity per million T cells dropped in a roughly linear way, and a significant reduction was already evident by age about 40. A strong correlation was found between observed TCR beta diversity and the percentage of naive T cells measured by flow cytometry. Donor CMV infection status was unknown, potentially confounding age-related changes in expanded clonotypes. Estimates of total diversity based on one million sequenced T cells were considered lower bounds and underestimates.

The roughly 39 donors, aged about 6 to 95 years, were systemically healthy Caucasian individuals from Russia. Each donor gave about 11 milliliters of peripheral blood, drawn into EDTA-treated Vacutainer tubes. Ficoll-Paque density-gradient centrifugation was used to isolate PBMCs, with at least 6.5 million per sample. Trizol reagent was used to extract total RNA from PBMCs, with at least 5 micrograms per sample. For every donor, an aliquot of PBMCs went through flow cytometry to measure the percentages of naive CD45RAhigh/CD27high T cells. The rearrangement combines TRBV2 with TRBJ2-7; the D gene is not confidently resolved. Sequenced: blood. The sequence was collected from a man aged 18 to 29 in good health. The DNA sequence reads TGTGCCAGCAGGGAGACTGTAGCAGCGCTCAATGAGCAGTACTTC. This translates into CASRETVAALNEQYF.